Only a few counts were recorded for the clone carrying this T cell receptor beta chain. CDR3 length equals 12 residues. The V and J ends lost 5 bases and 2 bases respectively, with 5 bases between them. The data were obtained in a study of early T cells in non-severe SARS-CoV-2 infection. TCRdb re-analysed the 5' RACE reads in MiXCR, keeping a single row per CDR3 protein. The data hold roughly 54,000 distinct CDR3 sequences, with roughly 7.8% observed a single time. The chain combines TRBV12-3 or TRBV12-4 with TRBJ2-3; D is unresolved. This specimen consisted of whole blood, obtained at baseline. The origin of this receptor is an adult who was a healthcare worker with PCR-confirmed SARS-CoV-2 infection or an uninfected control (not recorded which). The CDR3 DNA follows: TGTGCCAGCAGTCAAACCACAGATACGCAGTATTTT. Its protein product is CASSQTTDTQYF.